What follows is one T cell receptor (beta chain) and its context. Original analysis: Amplifying reference gene primers gave estimates of nucleated cell counts. Sequencing used immunoSEQ multiplex PCR; TCRdb keeps in-frame clones, though not all of them. V and J calls and clone size come straight from that table; D and trimming were deduced from the DNA. The data show about 59,000 clones, over 75% seen once. The data are from a study of blood T cell repertoires in COVID-19. Study-level information: Sources were T cells, B-cell-depleted T cells, or PBMCs; the material itself was cDNA or gDNA.

This CDR3 is built from 14 residues. Germline CDR1 is SGHDT and CDR2 is YYEEEE. Trimming took 1 base from V and 10 from J; bases not matched to a gene: 5. This clonotype originated in a woman at least 80 years old with acute or convalescent COVID-19. The chain has TRBV5-6 and TRBJ2-1, with TRBD2 matching over 10 bases. Source material: peripheral blood. CDR3: CASSLPSGSREQFF. For the CDR3, the DNA is TGTGCCAGCAGCTTGCCTAGCGGGAGTCGGGAGCAGTTCTTC. Complete variable domain (other parts from reference TRBV5-6 and TRBJ2-1): DAGVTQSPTHLIKTRGQQVTLRCSPKSGHDTVSWYQQALGQGPQFIFQYYEEEERQRGNFPDRFSGHQFPNYSSELNVNALLLGDSALYLCASSLPSGSREQFFGPGTRLTVL.